The 14 T cell receptor beta chains presented below share a single source sample, sequenced in a study of cytomegalovirus exposure and HLA in healthy donors. The PCR was carried out with 60 Vbeta primers and 13 Jbeta primers. TCRdb's copy holds only in-frame clones and misses some; the assay was immunoSEQ multiplex PCR. The sample holds some 180,000 clones, roughly 8.7% seen once. Material: PBMCs. Every receptor here comes from a woman aged 30 to 39 in good health and CMV-seropositive.

The chain carries TRBV2 and TRBJ2-1; the match to TRBD2 covers 14 bases. V trimming: 7 bases; J trimming: 0 bases; junction bases outside the gene matches: 5. The CDR3 is made up of 17 amino acids. CDR1 and CDR2 (germline): SNHLY, FYNNEI. CDR3 DNA sequence: TGTGCCAGCACTTCGGGACTAGCGGGAGCCTCCTACAATGAGCAGTTCTTC. Its translation is CASTSGLAGASYNEQFF.

This clone was picked up a small number of times. The V and J genes are TRBV27 and TRBJ2-1; 9 bases match TRBD1. The V segment lost 7 bases and the J segment 3 bases; nucleotides outside the gene matches: 4. Germline CDR1 is MNHEY and CDR2 is SMNVEV (reference sequence). This CDR3 is 14 amino acids long. The CDR3, as DNA: TGTGCCAGCAAAGGGACAGGGCTCTACAATGAGCAGTTCTTC. As protein: CASKGTGLYNEQFF.

This clone was counted a few times. The chain recombines TRBV25-1 with TRBJ2-4, with 9 bases identical to TRBD1. The V gene's germline CDR1 is MGHDK and CDR2 SYGVNS. The CDR3 sequence is 16 residues long. Germline trimming cut 4 bases from V and 0 bases from J; bases unmatched to any gene: 4. CDR3 bases: TGTGCCAGCAGTGCCACAGGGGGCCTAGCCAAAAACATTCAGTACTTC. Its translation: CASSATGGLAKNIQYF.

This clone was counted a few times. The gene calls are TRBV10-3 and TRBJ2-7; 8 nucleotides line up with TRBD1. V trimming: 1 base; J trimming: 0 bases; junction bases outside the gene matches: 5. CDR1 and CDR2 (germline): ENHRY, SYGVKD. The CDR3 length is 16 residues. The CDR3 coding sequence is TGTGCCATCAGTGAGTTCGGGGACAGGAGCTCCTACGAGCAGTACTTC. This codes for CAISEFGDRSSYEQYF.

This clone was observed a handful of times. CDR3 sequence reads: CASSVPREPTIYF. The CDR3 DNA is TGTGCCAGCAGCGTGCCTCGGGAACCCACCATATATTTT. This chain uses TRBV9 with TRBJ1-3, with D unclear. V gave up 2 bases and J gave up 9 bases, with 12 bases separating them. Germline V lookup: CDR1 SGDLS, CDR2 YYNGEE. This CDR3 has 13 residues.

This chain uses TRBV29-1 with TRBJ1-2, with D hard to call. The CDR3 spans 13 residues. Trimming left V 1 base short and J 4 bases short, with 10 bases between. The germline V gene has CDR1 SQVTM and CDR2 ANQGSEA. The CDR3 loop reads CSVEGGPSYGYTF. The CDR3 bases are TGCAGCGTTGAAGGAGGGCCCAGCTATGGCTACACCTTC. Full variable domain (rest looked up from reference TRBV29-1 and TRBJ1-2): SAVISQKPSRDICQRGTSLTIQCQVDSQVTMMFWYRQQPGQSLTLIATANQGSEATYESGFVIDKFPISRPNLTFSTLTVSNMSPEDSSIYLCSVEGGPSYGYTFGSGTRLTVV.

This clone was found a few times. This chain uses TRBV10-2 with TRBJ2-7, with TRBD1 matching 11 bases. This CDR3 has 15 residues. Per germline, CDR1 WSHSY and CDR2 SAAADI. V shed 1 base and J 8 bases; nucleotides not matched to a gene: 7. This CDR3 reads CASSELGQGGIQQYF. CDR3 DNA sequence: TGCGCCAGCAGTGAGTTGGGACAGGGGGGGATCCAGCAGTACTTC.

This clone has only a few counts. V is TRBV5-1 and J is TRBJ2-2; D may be TRBD1 (5 bases). The CDR3 totals 16 residues. Trimming left V 6 bases short and J 4 bases short, with 19 bases between. The germline gives CDR1 SGHRS, CDR2 YFSETQ. CDR3 in DNA: TGCGCCAGCACCACCCCCACCCGACAGTCCACCGGGGAGCTGTTTTTT. Its protein product is CASTTPTRQSTGELFF.

V is TRBV27 and J is TRBJ1-5, with 7 bases identical to TRBD1. The CDR3 sequence is 15 residues long. V gave up 8 bases and J gave up 1 base; unmatched junction bases: 8. Germline assignment: CDR1 MNHEY and CDR2 SMNVEV (reference sequence). CDR3 sequence (DNA): TGTGCCAGCGGCTTACCGGGACAGAGCAATCAGCCCCAGCATTTT. Amino acid sequence: CASGLPGQSNQPQHF.

This clone was observed a handful of times. CDR3 in DNA: TGTGCCTGGAGGGGCAGGGGCCATGGAAACACCATATATTTT. Translating gives CAWRGRGHGNTIYF. This chain joins TRBV30 and TRBJ1-3; possibly TRBD1 for D (6 bases). The germline V gene encodes CDR1 GTSNPN and CDR2 SVGIG (reference sequence). The CDR3 totals 14 residues. V dropped 3 bases and J dropped 3 bases, with 12 bases sitting between them. Looking up the rest from reference TRBV30 and TRBJ1-3 gives the full variable domain: SQTIHQWPATLVQPVGSPLSLECTVEGTSNPNLYWYRQAAGRGLQLLFYSVGIGQISSEVPQNLSASRPQDRQFILSSKKLLLSDSGFYLCAWRGRGHGNTIYFGEGSWLTVV.

This clone turned up a few times. The CDR3 protein is CATSSLLRGQGLTDTQYF. In nucleotides, the CDR3 is TGTGCCACCAGCAGCCTCCTCCGAGGACAGGGTCTCACAGATACGCAGTATTTT. The chain has TRBV15 and TRBJ2-3; TRBD1 agrees at 8 bases. CDR3 size: 18 residues. The V segment lost 3 bases and the J segment 2 bases; nucleotides outside the gene matches: 13. Germline loops: CDR1 LNHNV, CDR2 YYDKDF (reference sequence).

This clone turned up a few times. The rearrangement uses TRBV6-1 and TRBJ2-5; weak D call: TRBD2 (6 bases). The CDR3 consists of 15 residues. Trimming pared 5 bases from V and 3 bases from J, leaving 16 bases between. Germline V gene sequence: CDR1 MNHNS, CDR2 SASEGT. The CDR3 DNA is TGTGCCAGCAGTAGGTGGGAGTGGGGGGAAGAGACCCAGTACTTC. It specifies CASSRWEWGEETQYF.

J is TRBJ1-1 and V is TRBV19, with 7 positions matching TRBD1. CDR1 and CDR2 (germline): LNHDA, SQIVND (reference sequence). This CDR3 has 16 amino acids. J gave up 4 bases and V 2 bases, and 10 bases lay outside the gene matches. CDR3 DNA sequence: TGTGCCAGTAGTATAATCCAATGGGACAGCGGCACTGAAGCTTTCTTT. It codes for CASSIIQWDSGTEAFF.

The chain couples TRBV5-6 to TRBJ1-3; D is unclear. This CDR3 region has 15 residues. The V gene's germline CDR1 is SGHDT and CDR2 YYEEEE. Trimming cost V 2 bases and J 0 bases, with 9 bases left between them. CDR3 in DNA: TGTGCCAGCAGCTTCGGGGTCAACTCTGGAAACACCATATATTTT. This translates into CASSFGVNSGNTIYF.